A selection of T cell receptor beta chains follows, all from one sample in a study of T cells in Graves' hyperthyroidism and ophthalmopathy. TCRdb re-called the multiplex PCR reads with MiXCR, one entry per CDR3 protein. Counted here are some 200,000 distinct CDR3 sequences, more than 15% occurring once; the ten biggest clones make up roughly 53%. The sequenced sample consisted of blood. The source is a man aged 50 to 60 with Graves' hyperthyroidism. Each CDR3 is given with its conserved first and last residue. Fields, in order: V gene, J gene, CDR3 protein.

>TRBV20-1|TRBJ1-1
CSATWGTNTEAFF
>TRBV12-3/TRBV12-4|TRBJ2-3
CASSSWREGTDTQYF
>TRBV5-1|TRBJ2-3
CASSAAGRQITDTQYF
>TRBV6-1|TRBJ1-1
CASSTFHRGAGTEAFF
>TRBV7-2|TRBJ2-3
CASSNLLTDTQYF
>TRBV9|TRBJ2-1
CASSVGSRYNEQFF
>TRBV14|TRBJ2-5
CASSQGDWKETQYF
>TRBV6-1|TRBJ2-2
CASSPFSGNTGELFF
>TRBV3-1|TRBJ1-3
CASSQDRASGNTIYF
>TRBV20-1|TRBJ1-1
CSAQPVASESVTEAFF
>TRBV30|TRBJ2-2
CAGDADPSPGELFF
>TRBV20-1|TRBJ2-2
CSAREWLAGGATGELFF
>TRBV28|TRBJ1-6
CAGSPWTGRMGSPLHF
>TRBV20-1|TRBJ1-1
CSARGSRQANEAFF
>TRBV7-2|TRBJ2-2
CASSLRSGFTGELFF
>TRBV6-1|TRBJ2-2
CASSEKLGQGANTGELFF
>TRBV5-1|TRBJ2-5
CASSFQGIPQETQYF
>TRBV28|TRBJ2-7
CASSPGLAEQYF
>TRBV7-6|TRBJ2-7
CASSLVGGDGREQYF
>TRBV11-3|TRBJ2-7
CASSLGLTSYEQYF
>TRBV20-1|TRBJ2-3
CSASGPSGRPTDTQYF
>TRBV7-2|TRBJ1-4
CASSPLVGTNEKLFF
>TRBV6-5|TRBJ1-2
CASSYSRGFNYGYTF
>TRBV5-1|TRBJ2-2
CASSRLAGGRTGELFF
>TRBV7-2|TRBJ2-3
CASSLASSGRSQSTDTQYF
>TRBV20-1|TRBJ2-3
CSAGLAGGSTDTQYF
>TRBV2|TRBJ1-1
CASSSQLNTEAFF
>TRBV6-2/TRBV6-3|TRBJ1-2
CASSPEGDGARLYGYTF
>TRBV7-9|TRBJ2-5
CASSPNERETQYF
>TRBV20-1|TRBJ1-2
CSARFWDTDSVFYGYTF
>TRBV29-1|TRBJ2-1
CSARGGGGGEQFF
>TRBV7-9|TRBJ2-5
CASSSTGGETQYF
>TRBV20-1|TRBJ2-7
CSAQDRADEQYF
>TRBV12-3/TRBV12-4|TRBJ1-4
CASSYNEKLFF
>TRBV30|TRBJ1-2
CACSDRKRYGYTF
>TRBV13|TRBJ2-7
CASSYGQGGEQYF
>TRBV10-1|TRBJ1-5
CASSESKNQPQHF
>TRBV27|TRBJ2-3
CASSLTSSGTDTQYF
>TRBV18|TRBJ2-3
CASSPTGDYLTTDTQYF
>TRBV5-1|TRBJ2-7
CASSLGRGILAGSYEQYF
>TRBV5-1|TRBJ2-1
CASSLDSGNNEQFF